This T cell receptor beta chain comes out of a study of technical replicates of blood from several donors. This table comes from immunoSEQ multiplex PCR, and its TCRdb copy is limited to in-frame clones, with some not included. The profile covers under 90,000 clones, with about 94% appearing a single time and 0.2% to 0.3% taken by the ten largest. The ends lost 5 bases at V and 3 bases at J; junction bases unmatched: 15. The CDR3 contains 17 residues. Germline assignment: CDR1 SEHNR and CDR2 FQNEAQ (reference sequence). V is TRBV7-9 and J is TRBJ2-7, with 8 bases matching TRBD1. Sequencing was performed on T cells isolated from PBMCs. This TCR came from a human donor in good health. CDR3 in DNA: TGTGCCAGCAGCCCCGTTCCGGGACAGGCGACGGTCTACGAGCAGTACTTC. Its translation is CASSPVPGQATVYEQYF.